These T cell receptor beta chains were read from a single sample in a study of cytomegalovirus exposure and HLA in healthy donors. Sequencing was performed with immunoSEQ multiplex PCR; in TCRdb, only in-frame clones are kept and a portion is missing. The table has about 210,000 clones, about 88% seen once. Sequences were obtained from PBMCs. Receptors were obtained from a girl aged 2 to 9 in good health and CMV-seronegative. Each CDR3 is given with its conserved first and last residue. The order of the fields is V gene, clone size, CDR3 length, J gene, D gene, CDR3 DNA, CDR3 protein. A D gene is named only where the DNA matches it firmly. Clone size is not always given. Where it is, it says once, few, many or a class for expanded clones.

TRBV12-5,NA,17,TRBJ1-1,TRBD1,TGTGCTAGTGGTTTAGGGTTTCGACAGGGAACGGACACTGAAGCTTTCTTT,CASGLGFRQGTDTEAFF
TRBV7-9,NA,16,TRBJ1-1,NA,TGTGCCAGCAGCTTAGAATTCTCGTTGCAGGGAAGGGAAGCTTTCTTT,CASSLEFSLQGREAFF
TRBV5-6,few,14,TRBJ1-4,TRBD1,TGTGCCAGCAGCTACCGGGACAGGGGTGAAAAACTGTTTTTT,CASSYRDRGEKLFF
TRBV6-5,NA,15,TRBJ1-3,NA,TGTGCCAGCATCCCGGGGGGGGGCCCGGGAAACACCATATATTTT,CASIPGGGPGNTIYF
TRBV4-1,NA,14,TRBJ1-1,TRBD1,TGCGCCAGCAGCCAACTACAGGGGGCGCCTGAAGCTTTCTTT,CASSQLQGAPEAFF
TRBV6-5,NA,13,TRBJ2-5,NA,TGTGCCAGCACCGCGGCCCCTCAAGAGACCCAGTACTTC,CASTAAPQETQYF
TRBV19,once,15,TRBJ1-1,TRBD1,TGTGCCTCGACTGAGACAGGGTATATTAACACTGAAGCTTTCTTT,CASTETGYINTEAFF
TRBV6-5,NA,16,TRBJ2-1,TRBD2,TGTGCCAGCAGTTACGGGGGAGGGCCCCTTTTGGATGAGCAGTTCTTC,CASSYGGGPLLDEQFF
TRBV2,NA,15,TRBJ2-1,TRBD2,TGTGCCAGCAGGGCCACTAGCGGGAGCTACAATGAGCAGTTCTTC,CASRATSGSYNEQFF
TRBV4-2,NA,16,TRBJ2-7,TRBD2,TGTGCCAGCAGCCCTGCTAGCGGGGGGGCGGTCTACGAGCAGTACTTC,CASSPASGGAVYEQYF
TRBV10-1,once,15,TRBJ2-3,TRBD2,TGCGCCAGCAGTGCGAGACTAGCGGGCACAGATACGCAGTATTTT,CASSARLAGTDTQYF
TRBV10-3,NA,15,TRBJ2-3,NA,TGTGCCATCAGTGACCAGGGCGGCAGCACAGATACGCAGTATTTT,CAISDQGGSTDTQYF
TRBV29-1,NA,13,TRBJ2-7,NA,TGCAGCACCTCGGACAGTGGGGTTTACGAGCAGTACTTC,CSTSDSGVYEQYF
TRBV27,NA,13,TRBJ1-2,TRBD1,TGTGCCAGCAGTTCCCCAAACAGGGGAGGCTACACCTTC,CASSSPNRGGYTF
TRBV6-1,NA,13,TRBJ1-5,NA,TGTGCCAGCAGTCCAGAAGGCAATCAGCCCCAGCATTTT,CASSPEGNQPQHF
TRBV19,NA,11,TRBJ2-1,NA,TGTGCCAGTAGTATAAGGAGTGAGCAGTTCTTC,CASSIRSEQFF
TRBV5-1,NA,18,TRBJ2-7,NA,TGCGCCAGCAGCCCATACCTCAAATCTCAGGCCATCTCCTACGAGCAGTACTTC,CASSPYLKSQAISYEQYF
TRBV2,NA,15,TRBJ1-5,TRBD1,TGTGCCAGCAGTGGATGGACAGGGGGTTATCAGCCCCAGCATTTT,CASSGWTGGYQPQHF
TRBV18,NA,17,TRBJ2-6,NA,TGTGCCAGCTCACCGGTATGGTCGGGCTCTGGGGCCAACGTCCTGACTTTC,CASSPVWSGSGANVLTF
TRBV18,few,15,TRBJ2-3,TRBD1,TGTGCCAGCTCACCTGACAGGGTTAGCACAGATACGCAGTATTTT,CASSPDRVSTDTQYF
TRBV5-1,NA,15,TRBJ2-3,NA,TGCGCCAGCAGCTTAACAGGGTTAGGCACAGATACGCAGTATTTT,CASSLTGLGTDTQYF
TRBV6-5,NA,11,TRBJ2-1,NA,TGTGCCAGCGGTTCCAACAATGAGCAGTTCTTC,CASGSNNEQFF
TRBV15,NA,15,TRBJ2-7,NA,TGTGCCACCAGCAGAGATCTGAACAGCCGCTACGAGCAGTACTTC,CATSRDLNSRYEQYF
TRBV5-1,NA,14,TRBJ2-3,TRBD1,TGCGCCAGCAAGATAGGGGGCCCCACAGATACGCAGTATTTT,CASKIGGPTDTQYF
TRBV29-1,NA,15,TRBJ2-2,TRBD2,TGCAGCGCTCGACTAGCGGGGAGGAACACCGGGGAGCTGTTTTTT,CSARLAGRNTGELFF
TRBV6-6,NA,14,TRBJ1-1,NA,TGTGCCAGCAGTTACTTGGGGACTTTGACTGAAGCTTTCTTT,CASSYLGTLTEAFF
TRBV7-6,NA,14,TRBJ1-1,NA,TGTGCCAGCAGCTTAACGTGGGAGGACACTGAAGCTTTCTTT,CASSLTWEDTEAFF
TRBV29-1,NA,13,TRBJ2-7,TRBD1,TGCAGCGTTATTTCGGGACAGGGCTACGAGCAGTACTTC,CSVISGQGYEQYF
TRBV11-1,NA,15,TRBJ2-7,TRBD1,TGTGCCAGCAGCCCCGGGACAGGGGGAACCTACGAGCAGTACTTC,CASSPGTGGTYEQYF
TRBV7-9,NA,16,TRBJ2-5,TRBD2,TGTGCCAGCAGCTTAGGAGCGGGAGGGCCAGGCGAGACCCAGTACTTC,CASSLGAGGPGETQYF
TRBV6-1,NA,15,TRBJ2-7,TRBD2,TGTGCCAGCAGTGAAGGGACTAGCGGAGCCTACGAGCAGTACTTC,CASSEGTSGAYEQYF
TRBV10-1,NA,15,TRBJ1-3,NA,TGCGCCAGCAGTGAGTCGAGGATCTCTGGAAACACCATATATTTT,CASSESRISGNTIYF
TRBV30,NA,17,TRBJ1-4,TRBD1,TGTGCCTGGAGTTTCGACAGGGGAAGGGCAACTAATGAAAAACTGTTTTTT,CAWSFDRGRATNEKLFF
TRBV30,NA,12,TRBJ1-6,NA,TGTGCCTGGAGCAGGCCTGGTTCACCCCTCCACTTT,CAWSRPGSPLHF
TRBV6-5,NA,11,TRBJ1-2,NA,TGTGCCAGCCGGAACAGCTATGGCTACACCTTC,CASRNSYGYTF
TRBV7-2,once,15,TRBJ2-2,TRBD2,TGTGCCAGCAGCTTGAGCGGGAGGGCTTCCGGGGAGCTGTTTTTT,CASSLSGRASGELFF